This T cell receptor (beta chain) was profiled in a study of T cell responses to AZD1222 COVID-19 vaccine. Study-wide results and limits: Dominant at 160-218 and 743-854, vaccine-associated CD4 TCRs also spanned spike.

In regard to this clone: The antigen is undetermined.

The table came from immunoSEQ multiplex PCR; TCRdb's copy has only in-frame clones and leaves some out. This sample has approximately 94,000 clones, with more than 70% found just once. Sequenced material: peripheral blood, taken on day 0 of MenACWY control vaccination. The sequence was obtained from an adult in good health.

Written as DNA, the CDR3 is TGTGCCAGTAGTAGCCCCATCCGGGGGCGCCGGTATGGCTACACCTTC. Translating it yields CASSSPIRGRRYGYTF. This chain joins TRBV19 and TRBJ1-2; a possible D gene is TRBD1 (6 bases). V shed 4 bases and J shed 5 bases, with 20 bases lying between them. Germline assignment: CDR1 LNHDA and CDR2 SQIVND (reference sequence). The CDR3 has 16 residues.